This T cell receptor (beta chain) appears in the sequencing data of a study of molecular identifiers for immune sequencing clone quantification. With respect to this clonotype: Its antigen is not identified. A much larger clone sits a single nucleotide away, making a read error possible.

RNA fractions of 10%, 30% or 50% and 20,000 to 1,000,000 sorted cells were the source of naive CD8 libraries. The sorting of naive CD8 T cells used the CD8+CD4-CCR7+CD45RA+ phenotype. TCRdb analysed the PCR reads with MiXCR anew, one entry per CDR3 protein. The sample includes roughly 50,000 distinct CDR3 sequences, 25% seen only once; the top ten take over 1.5%. Whole-study findings and limits: Reportedly, one cell's Jurkat TCR RNA was detected within 1,200,000 naive CD8 cells.

The V end lost 0 bases, the J end lost 3 bases, and 6 bases lay between the germline ends. Germline values: CDR1 MGHRA, CDR2 YSYEKL. This CDR3 has 13 residues. This rearrangement joins TRBV4-1 to TRBJ2-7, with unresolved D. The receptor was derived from a human donor in good health. Some libraries in this study had Jurkat cell RNA spiked in. The sequencing sample was made of naive CD8+ T cells from blood, with Jurkat cell RNA spiked in. Sample subset: FACS-sorted CD8+CD4-CCR7+CD45RA+ naive T cells. CDR3 amino acids: CASSQENSYEQYF. CDR3 DNA: TGCGCCAGCAGCCAAGAGAACAGCTACGAGCAGTACTTC.